The 7 T cell receptor beta chains below come from one sample, sequenced in a study of T cells in Graves' hyperthyroidism and ophthalmopathy. Amplification yielded TCR beta CDR3 regions, with RNA transcripts as the source. First-round RT-PCR with HTBI primers amplified the TCR CDR3 region. TCRdb reanalysed the multiplex PCR reads using MiXCR and keeps one entry per CDR3 protein. The data show about 400,000 distinct CDR3 sequences, around 15% seen once. The sample consisted of blood. These receptors originate from a woman between 55 and 75 years old with Graves' ophthalmopathy.

The sample holds many counts of this clonotype. The chain has TRBV2 and TRBJ2-3; D is undetermined. The CDR3 sequence is 13 residues long. Per germline, CDR1 SNHLY and CDR2 FYNNEI. V lost 3 bases and J lost 4, with 8 bases in between. The CDR3 here is CASSDSRADTQYF. The CDR3 DNA reads TGTGCCAGCAGTGATAGCCGAGCAGATACGCAGTATTTT.

Many counts were recorded for this clonotype. V and J are TRBV12-3 or TRBV12-4 and TRBJ1-1; no firm D call. The V end was cut by 5 bases, the J end by 5 bases, with 15 bases between. This CDR3 is built from 14 residues. The CDR3 sequence: CASSPRRRATEAFF. The CDR3, as DNA: TGTGCCAGCAGTCCTCGACGACGGGCAACTGAAGCTTTCTTT.

This chain links TRBV6-1 with TRBJ2-2; D is perhaps TRBD1 (6 bases). The germline gives CDR1 MNHNS, CDR2 SASEGT. The CDR3 has 14 residues. Trimming left V 6 bases short and J 7 bases short, with 15 bases between. The CDR3 DNA follows: TGTGCCAGCAGAGGGGCAGGGGCGAGCGGGGAGCTGTTTTTT. Translated, it gives CASRGAGASGELFF.

This clonotype was detected many times. The chain uses TRBV7-8 and TRBJ2-7; D call uncertain. V was pared by 5 bases and J by 2 bases, with 13 bases between. This CDR3 comprises 14 residues. The germline V gene encodes CDR1 SGHVS and CDR2 FQNEAQ. CDR3 DNA: TGTGCCAGCAGCGATCTAGGTCGGACCTACGAGCAGTACTTC. Encoded protein: CASSDLGRTYEQYF.

This clonotype was found many times. The chain uses TRBV30 and TRBJ2-1, with D hard to call. Germline V gives CDR1 GTSNPN, CDR2 SVGIG (reference sequence). The CDR3 consists of 13 residues. The V gene lost 2 bases and the J gene lost 10 bases, with 15 bases spanning the gap. The CDR3 region is CAWSSVFKVEQFF. The CDR3 region has the DNA TGTGCCTGGAGTTCAGTTTTCAAGGTCGAGCAGTTCTTC.

This clonotype was observed at least ten times. The chain has TRBV29-1 and TRBJ2-7, with D hard to call. The CDR3 is 14 amino acids. Germline V gene sequence: CDR1 SQVTM, CDR2 ANQGSEA. Trimming removed 8 bases from V and 7 bases from J, with 24 bases in between. CDR3 DNA sequence: TGCAGCTCACTCGGCGGTTCCTCCCCTGAGGAGCAGTACTTC. This encodes CSSLGGSSPEEQYF.

This clonotype was detected many times. The chain uses TRBV11-2 and TRBJ2-5, with a possible D match to TRBD1 (5 bases). V was cut by 5 bases and J by 6 bases, with 7 bases left in between. The CDR3 is 11 residues long. CDR1 SGHAT and CDR2 FQNNGV come from the germline V gene. The CDR3 loop reads CASSRGKTQYF. The CDR3 DNA reads as TGTGCCAGCAGCAGGGGAAAGACCCAGTACTTC.